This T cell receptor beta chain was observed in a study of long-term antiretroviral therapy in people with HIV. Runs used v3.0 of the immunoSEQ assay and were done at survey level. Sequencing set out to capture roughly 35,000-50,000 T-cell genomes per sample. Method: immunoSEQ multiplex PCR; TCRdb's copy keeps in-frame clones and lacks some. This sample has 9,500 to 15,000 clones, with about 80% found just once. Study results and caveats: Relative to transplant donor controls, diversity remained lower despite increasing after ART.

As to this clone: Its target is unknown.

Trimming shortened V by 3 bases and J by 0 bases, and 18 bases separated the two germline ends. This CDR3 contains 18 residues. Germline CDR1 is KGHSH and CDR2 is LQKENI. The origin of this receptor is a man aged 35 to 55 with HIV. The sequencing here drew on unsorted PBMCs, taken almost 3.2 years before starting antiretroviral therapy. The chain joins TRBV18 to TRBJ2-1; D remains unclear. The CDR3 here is CASSPLTTMASSYNEQFF. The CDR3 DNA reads TGTGCCAGCTCACCCCTGACAACGATGGCGAGCTCCTACAATGAGCAGTTCTTC.